These T cell receptor beta chains were read from a single sample in a study of blood T cell repertoires in COVID-19. Clones were sequenced by immunoSEQ multiplex PCR, and TCRdb holds only the in-frame ones, with some missing. The sample shows approximately 220,000 clones, less than 85% of them seen only once. The specimen sequenced was PBMCs or T cells enriched from blood (not recorded which). The receptors derive from a man aged 40-55 years who had recovered from COVID-19. Each CDR3 is given with its conserved first and last residue.

V	J	CDR3
TRBV6-2/TRBV6-3	TRBJ2-3	CASSYPTDTQYF
TRBV2	TRBJ2-5	CASSENLGVQETQYF
TRBV27	TRBJ2-1	CASRGGAPNEQFF
TRBV4-1	TRBJ2-2	CASSQDRVVAGELFF
TRBV9	TRBJ1-2	CASSVVPSPGGGYTF
TRBV19	TRBJ2-7	CAAGGNSYEQYF
TRBV19	TRBJ1-5	CASIAGQVSNQPQHF
TRBV11-2	TRBJ2-2	CASTSPGQGARTGELFF
TRBV7-8	TRBJ2-7	CASSFSGFDYEQYF
TRBV10-2	TRBJ2-1	CASSEWDRAPSNEQFF
TRBV5-6	TRBJ2-1	CASSSGTGGEGEQFF
TRBV13	TRBJ2-7	CASSPQGVPEQYF
TRBV3-1/TRBV3-2	TRBJ2-7	CASSSTSTSGQSYEQYF
TRBV11-3	TRBJ1-1	CASSLNSLNTEAFF
TRBV10-2	TRBJ2-4	CASSENSGRPKNIQYF
TRBV28	TRBJ2-1	CASSKGTSGRDSSYNEQFF
TRBV30	TRBJ1-5	CAWSPGTGVLFSNQPQHF
TRBV11-3	TRBJ2-7	CASSLIGTSGRKREQYF
TRBV28	TRBJ2-3	CASRQLQGDTPDTQYF
TRBV27	TRBJ2-4	CASSPMRGAKNIQYF
TRBV19	TRBJ2-1	CASMQGGSYNEQFF
TRBV7-2	TRBJ1-3	CASSPSPGLGNTIYF
TRBV24-1	TRBJ2-1	CATSDRLAGDYNEQFF
TRBV9	TRBJ2-3	CASSSRTSAFTDTQYF
TRBV11-3	TRBJ2-1	CASSGDTLFYNEQFF
TRBV10-3	TRBJ2-3	CAVTSGSTDTQYF
TRBV7-3	TRBJ2-1	CASSLRASGRVGEQFF
TRBV14	TRBJ2-7	CASESTSVPYEQYF